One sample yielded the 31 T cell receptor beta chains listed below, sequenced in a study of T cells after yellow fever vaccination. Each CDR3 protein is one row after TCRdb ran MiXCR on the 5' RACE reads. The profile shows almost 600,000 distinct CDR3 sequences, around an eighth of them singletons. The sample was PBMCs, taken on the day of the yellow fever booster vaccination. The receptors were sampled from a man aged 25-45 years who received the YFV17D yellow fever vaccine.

CDR3 sequence reads: CASSSHPNDEQFF. As DNA, the CDR3 is TGTGCCAGCAGTTCCCACCCCAATGACGAGCAGTTCTTC. The genes are TRBV2 and TRBJ2-1; D is unclear. CDR1 and CDR2 from the germline V gene are SNHLY and FYNNEI. V gave up 5 bases and J gave up 10 bases, with 15 bases separating them. The CDR3 has 13 amino acids.

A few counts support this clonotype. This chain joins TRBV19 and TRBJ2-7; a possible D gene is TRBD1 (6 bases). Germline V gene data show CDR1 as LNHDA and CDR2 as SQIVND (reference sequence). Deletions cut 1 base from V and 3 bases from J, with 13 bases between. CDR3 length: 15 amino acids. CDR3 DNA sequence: TGTGCCAGTAGTATAGCCCCGGACAGTAACTACGAGCAGTACTTC. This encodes CASSIAPDSNYEQYF.

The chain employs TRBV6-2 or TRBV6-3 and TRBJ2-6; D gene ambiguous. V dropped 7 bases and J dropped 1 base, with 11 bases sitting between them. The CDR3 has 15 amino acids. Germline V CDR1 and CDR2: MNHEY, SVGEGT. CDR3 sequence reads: CASTYPPSGANVLTF. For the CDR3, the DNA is TGTGCCAGCACCTACCCACCATCTGGGGCCAACGTCCTGACTTTC.

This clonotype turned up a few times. The CDR3 here is CASSLERAGEQFF. The CDR3 nucleotides read TGCGCCAGCAGCTTGGAAAGGGCGGGGGAGCAGTTCTTC. The V and J genes are TRBV5-1 and TRBJ2-1, with D maybe TRBD2 (6 bases). CDR1 and CDR2 (germline): SGHRS, YFSETQ. The V gene lost 0 bases and the J gene lost 10 bases, with 11 bases spanning the gap. The CDR3 loop spans 13 amino acids.

The CDR3: CSAPRGSTDTQYF. The CDR3, as DNA: TGCAGTGCTCCACGGGGAAGCACAGATACGCAGTATTTT. The gene calls are TRBV20-1 and TRBJ2-3; D is possibly TRBD2 (5 bases). CDR1 DFQATT and CDR2 SNEGSKA come from the germline V gene (reference sequence). Trimming left V 5 bases short and J 0 bases short, with 9 bases between. CDR3 size: 13 residues.

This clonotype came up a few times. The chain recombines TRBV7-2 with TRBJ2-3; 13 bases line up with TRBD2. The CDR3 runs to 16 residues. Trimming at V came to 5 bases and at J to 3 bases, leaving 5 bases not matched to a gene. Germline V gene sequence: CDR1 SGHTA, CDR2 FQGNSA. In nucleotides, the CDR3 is TGTGCCAGCAGCCCCCGACTAGCGGGAGGTACAGATACGCAGTATTTT. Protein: CASSPRLAGGTDTQYF.

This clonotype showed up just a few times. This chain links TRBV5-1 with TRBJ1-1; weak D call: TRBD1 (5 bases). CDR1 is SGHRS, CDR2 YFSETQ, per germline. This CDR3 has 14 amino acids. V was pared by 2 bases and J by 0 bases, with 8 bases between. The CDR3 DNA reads TGCGCCAGCAGCTTCGGGGGGATGAACACTGAAGCTTTCTTT. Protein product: CASSFGGMNTEAFF.

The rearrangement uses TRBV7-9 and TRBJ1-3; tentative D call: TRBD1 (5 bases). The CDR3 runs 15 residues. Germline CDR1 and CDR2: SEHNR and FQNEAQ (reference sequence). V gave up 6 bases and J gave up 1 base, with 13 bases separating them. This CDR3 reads CASSPGHPSGNTIYF. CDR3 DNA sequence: TGTGCCAGCAGTCCCGGACATCCTTCTGGAAACACCATATATTTT.

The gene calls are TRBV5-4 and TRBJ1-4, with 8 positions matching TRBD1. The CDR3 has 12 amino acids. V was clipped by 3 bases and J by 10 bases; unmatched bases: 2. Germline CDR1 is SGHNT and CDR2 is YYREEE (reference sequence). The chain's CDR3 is CASSYTGGKLFF. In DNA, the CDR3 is TGTGCCAGCAGCTACACAGGGGGAAAACTGTTTTTT.

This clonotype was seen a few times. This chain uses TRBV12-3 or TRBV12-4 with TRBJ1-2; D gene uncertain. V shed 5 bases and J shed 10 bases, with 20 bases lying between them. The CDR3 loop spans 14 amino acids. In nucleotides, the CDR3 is TGTGCCAGCAGTATGATCGGGCAGGTTACTCCCTACACCTTC. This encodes CASSMIGQVTPYTF.

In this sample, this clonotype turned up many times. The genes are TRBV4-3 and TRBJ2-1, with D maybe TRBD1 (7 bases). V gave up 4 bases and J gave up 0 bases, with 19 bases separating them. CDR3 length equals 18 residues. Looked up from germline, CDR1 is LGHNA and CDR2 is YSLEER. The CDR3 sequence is CASSLRGTARSSYNEQFF. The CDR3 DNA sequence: TGCGCCAGCAGCCTCCGGGGGACAGCCCGGAGCTCCTACAATGAGCAGTTCTTC.

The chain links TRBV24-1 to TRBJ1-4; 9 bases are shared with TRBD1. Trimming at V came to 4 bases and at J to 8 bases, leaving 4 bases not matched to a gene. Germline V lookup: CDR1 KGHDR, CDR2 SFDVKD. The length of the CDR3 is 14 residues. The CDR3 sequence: CATSETGGEEKLFF. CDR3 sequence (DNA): TGTGCCACCAGTGAGACAGGGGGAGAGGAAAAACTGTTTTTT.

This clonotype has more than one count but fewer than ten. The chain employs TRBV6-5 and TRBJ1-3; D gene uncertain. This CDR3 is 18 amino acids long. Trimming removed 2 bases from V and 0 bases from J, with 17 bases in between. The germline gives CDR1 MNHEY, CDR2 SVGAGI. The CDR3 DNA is TGTGCCAGCAGTTACGGCCGAGGCAGCCTTTACTCTGGAAACACCATATATTTT. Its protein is CASSYGRGSLYSGNTIYF.

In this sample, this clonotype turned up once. CDR3 sequence (DNA): TGTGCCAGCTCACCATCCTCAGGGCGAAACATTCAGTACTTC. It yields the protein CASSPSSGRNIQYF. The gene calls are TRBV18 and TRBJ2-4; D perhaps matches TRBD1 (5 bases). The CDR3 length is 14 residues. V lost 2 bases and J lost 6, with 11 bases in between. The germline V gene encodes CDR1 KGHSH and CDR2 LQKENI.

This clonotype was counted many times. The CDR3 DNA reads as TGTGCCAGCAGTTTGTTGGGGAACACTGAAGCTTTCTTT. It specifies CASSLLGNTEAFF. The rearrangement uses TRBV27 and TRBJ1-1, with D unclear. V was cut by 3 bases and J by 1 base, with 6 bases left in between. Germline-derived CDR1 and CDR2 are MNHEY and SMNVEV (reference sequence). CDR3 length: 13 amino acids.

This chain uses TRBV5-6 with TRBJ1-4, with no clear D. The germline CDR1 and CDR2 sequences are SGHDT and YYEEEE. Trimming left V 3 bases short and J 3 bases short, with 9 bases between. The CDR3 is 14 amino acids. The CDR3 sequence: CASSSTEPNEKLFF. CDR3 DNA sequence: TGTGCCAGCAGCTCCACAGAGCCTAATGAAAAACTGTTTTTT.

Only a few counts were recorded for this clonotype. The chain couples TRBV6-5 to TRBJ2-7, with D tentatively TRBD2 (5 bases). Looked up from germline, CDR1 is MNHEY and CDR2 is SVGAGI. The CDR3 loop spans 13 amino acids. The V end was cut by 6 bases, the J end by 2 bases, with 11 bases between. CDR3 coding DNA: TGTGCCAGCAGCTTACTAGTAACCTACGAGCAGTACTTC. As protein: CASSLLVTYEQYF.

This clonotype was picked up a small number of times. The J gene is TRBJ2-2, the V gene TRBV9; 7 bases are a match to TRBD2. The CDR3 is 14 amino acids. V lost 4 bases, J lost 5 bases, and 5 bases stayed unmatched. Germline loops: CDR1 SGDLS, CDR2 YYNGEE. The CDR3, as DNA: TGTGCCAGCAGCCAGCGGGGATCTACCGGGGAGCTGTTTTTT. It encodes CASSQRGSTGELFF.

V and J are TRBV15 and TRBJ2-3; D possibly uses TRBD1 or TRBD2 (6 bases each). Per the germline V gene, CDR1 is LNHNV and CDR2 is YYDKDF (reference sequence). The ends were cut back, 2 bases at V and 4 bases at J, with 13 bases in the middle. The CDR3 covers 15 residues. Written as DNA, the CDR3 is TGTGCCACCAGCAGATCCGGAGGGGGAGCAGATACGCAGTATTTT. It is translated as CATSRSGGGADTQYF.

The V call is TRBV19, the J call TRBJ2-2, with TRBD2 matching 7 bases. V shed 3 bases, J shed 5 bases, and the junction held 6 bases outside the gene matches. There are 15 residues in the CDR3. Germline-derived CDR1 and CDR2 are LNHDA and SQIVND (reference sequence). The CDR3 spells CASSIGGSRTGELFF. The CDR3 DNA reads TGTGCCAGTAGTATTGGCGGGAGCCGGACCGGGGAGCTGTTTTTT. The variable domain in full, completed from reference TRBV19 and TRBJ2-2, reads DGGITQSPKYLFRKEGQNVTLSCEQNLNHDAMYWYRQDPGQGLRLIYYSQIVNDFQKGDIAEGYSVSREKKESFPLTVTSAQKNPTAFYLCASSIGGSRTGELFFGEGSRLTVL.

The CDR3, as DNA: TGTGCCAGCAGCCCCCCTCTGATGGCGGGAGGCCACGAGCAGTACTTC. It is translated as CASSPPLMAGGHEQYF. The chain uses TRBV7-9 and TRBJ2-7; 8 nucleotides match TRBD2. Germline CDR1 reads SEHNR; CDR2 reads FQNEAQ (reference sequence). V lost 5 bases to trimming and J lost 5 bases; unmatched junction nucleotides: 14. This CDR3 has 16 residues.

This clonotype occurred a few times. The CDR3 nucleotides are TGCGCCAGCAGCTCTTCTAGCGGGAGGGGGTACGAGCAGTACTTC. It is translated as CASSSSSGRGYEQYF. The J gene is TRBJ2-7, the V gene TRBV5-1, with 12 positions matching TRBD2. V shed 3 bases, J shed 4 bases, and the junction held 5 bases outside the gene matches. The germline gives CDR1 SGHRS, CDR2 YFSETQ. CDR3 length equals 15 residues.

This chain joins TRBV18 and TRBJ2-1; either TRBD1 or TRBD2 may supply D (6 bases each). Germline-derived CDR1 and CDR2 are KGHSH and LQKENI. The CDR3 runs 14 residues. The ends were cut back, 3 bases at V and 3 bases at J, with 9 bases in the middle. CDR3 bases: TGTGCCAGCTCACCTGAGGGGGGCTACAATGAGCAGTTCTTC. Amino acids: CASSPEGGYNEQFF.

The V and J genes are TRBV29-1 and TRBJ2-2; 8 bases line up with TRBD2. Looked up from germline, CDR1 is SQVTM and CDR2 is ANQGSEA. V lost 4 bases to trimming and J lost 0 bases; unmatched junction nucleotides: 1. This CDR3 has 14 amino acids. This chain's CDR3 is CSVALAANTGELFF. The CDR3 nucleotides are TGCAGCGTTGCACTAGCGGCGAACACCGGGGAGCTGTTTTTT.

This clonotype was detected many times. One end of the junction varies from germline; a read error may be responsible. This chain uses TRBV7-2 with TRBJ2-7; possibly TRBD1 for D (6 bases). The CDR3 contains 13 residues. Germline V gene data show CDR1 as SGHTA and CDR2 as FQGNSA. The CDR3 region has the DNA TGCGCCAGCAGCTTAACAGGGCCGTACGAGCAGTACTTC. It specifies CASSLTGPYEQYF.

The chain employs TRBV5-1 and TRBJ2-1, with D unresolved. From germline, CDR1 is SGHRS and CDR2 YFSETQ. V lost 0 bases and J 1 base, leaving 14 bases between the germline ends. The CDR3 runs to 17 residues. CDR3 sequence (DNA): TGCGCCAGCAGCTTGGGACGCTTCCCGGAGTCCTACAATGAGCAGTTCTTC. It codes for CASSLGRFPESYNEQFF.

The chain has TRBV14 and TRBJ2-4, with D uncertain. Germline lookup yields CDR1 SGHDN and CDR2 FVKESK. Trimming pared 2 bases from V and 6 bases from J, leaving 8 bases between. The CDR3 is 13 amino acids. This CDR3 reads CASSQPSGNIQYF. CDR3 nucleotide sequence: TGTGCCAGCAGCCAACCTTCGGGAAACATTCAGTACTTC.

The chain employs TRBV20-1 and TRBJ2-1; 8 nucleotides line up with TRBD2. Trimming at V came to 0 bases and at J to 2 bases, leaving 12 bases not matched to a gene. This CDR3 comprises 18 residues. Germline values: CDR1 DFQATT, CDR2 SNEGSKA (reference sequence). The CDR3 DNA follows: TGCAGTGCTAGAGACCCTAAAAGAGCGGGAGTACCCTACAATGAGCAGTTCTTC. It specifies CSARDPKRAGVPYNEQFF.

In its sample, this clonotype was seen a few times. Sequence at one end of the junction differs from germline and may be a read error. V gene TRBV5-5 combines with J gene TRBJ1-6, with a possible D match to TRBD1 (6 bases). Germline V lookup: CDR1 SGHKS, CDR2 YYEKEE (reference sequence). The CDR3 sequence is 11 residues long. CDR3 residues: CASRLDSSIHF. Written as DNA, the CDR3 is TGTGCCAGCAGGTTGGACAGCTCGATCCACTTT.

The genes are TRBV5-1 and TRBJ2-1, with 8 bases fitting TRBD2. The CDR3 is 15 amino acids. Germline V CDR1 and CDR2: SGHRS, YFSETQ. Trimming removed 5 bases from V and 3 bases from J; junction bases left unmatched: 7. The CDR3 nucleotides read TGCGCCAGCAGTGTTACTAGCGGCTTCTACAATGAGCAGTTCTTC. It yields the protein CASSVTSGFYNEQFF.

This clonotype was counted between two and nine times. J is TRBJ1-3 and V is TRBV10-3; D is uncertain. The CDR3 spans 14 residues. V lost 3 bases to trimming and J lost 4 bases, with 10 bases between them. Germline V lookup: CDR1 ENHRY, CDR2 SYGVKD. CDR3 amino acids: CAISDAVVGNTIYF. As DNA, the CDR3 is TGTGCCATCAGTGACGCCGTAGTGGGAAACACCATATATTTT.